The rows below give T cell receptor beta chains drawn from one sample of a study of blood T cell repertoires in COVID-19. Generated by immunoSEQ multiplex PCR, the TCRdb table keeps only in-frame clones and is missing some. This table holds about 280,000 clones, 85% found once. Sequenced input: peripheral blood. All receptors derive from a man over 45 with active or convalescent COVID-19. Both conserved end residues are part of each CDR3. Fields, in order: V gene, D gene, J gene, clone size, CDR3 DNA, CDR3 protein. The D gene is left open where the match is weak. Clone size appears in some rows only: once, few, many, or a class for an expanded clone.

V gene: TRBV18
D gene: TRBD1
J gene: TRBJ1-2
clone size: .
CDR3 DNA: TGTGCCAGCTCACCAGCCCAGACAGGGAATTTGGTTGGGAACTATGGCTACACCTTC
CDR3 protein: CASSPAQTGNLVGNYGYTF

V gene: TRBV7-3
D gene: .
J gene: TRBJ2-1
clone size: .
CDR3 DNA: TGTGCCAGCAGCCGTTCTTCAGGGCGCTACAATGAGCAGTTCTTC
CDR3 protein: CASSRSSGRYNEQFF

V gene: TRBV12-2
D gene: .
J gene: TRBJ1-1
clone size: .
CDR3 DNA: TGTGCAAGTCGCTTCCCCAGCAGGGGGCGCAGTAGGGCTGAAGCTTTCTTT
CDR3 protein: CASRFPSRGRSRAEAFF

V gene: TRBV11-2
D gene: TRBD1
J gene: TRBJ1-1
clone size: .
CDR3 DNA: TGTGCCAGCAGCCAGGGGACAGGGGGGAACACTGAAGCTTTCTTT
CDR3 protein: CASSQGTGGNTEAFF

V gene: TRBV3-1/TRBV3-2
D gene: .
J gene: TRBJ1-3
clone size: few
CDR3 DNA: TGTGCCAGCAGTCTTAGGACAGTTGGAAACACCATATATTTT
CDR3 protein: CASSLRTVGNTIYF

V gene: TRBV11-3
D gene: TRBD1
J gene: TRBJ2-2
clone size: .
CDR3 DNA: TGTGCCAGCAGCCCCGGACAGGGTCACACCGGGGAGCTGTTTTTT
CDR3 protein: CASSPGQGHTGELFF

V gene: TRBV16
D gene: TRBD1
J gene: TRBJ1-2
clone size: .
CDR3 DNA: TGTGCCAGCAGCCACACCGGGACAGGGATTAGTGGCTACACCTTC
CDR3 protein: CASSHTGTGISGYTF

V gene: TRBV5-1
D gene: TRBD1
J gene: TRBJ2-1
clone size: .
CDR3 DNA: TGCGCCAGCAGGGACAGGATTTCCTACAATGAGCAGTTCTTC
CDR3 protein: CASRDRISYNEQFF

V gene: TRBV20-1
D gene: .
J gene: TRBJ1-2
clone size: .
CDR3 DNA: TGCAGGGGGGCAGGTGGAGATGGCTACACCTTC
CDR3 protein: CRGAGGDGYTF

V gene: TRBV12-1
D gene: .
J gene: TRBJ1-2
clone size: .
CDR3 DNA: TGTGCCAGCAGCTTTGTGTACAGTGGATTTAACTATGGCTACACCTTC
CDR3 protein: CASSFVYSGFNYGYTF

V gene: TRBV4-1
D gene: .
J gene: TRBJ1-2
clone size: .
CDR3 DNA: TGCGCCAGCAGCCAAGTAGCTAACTATGGCTACACCTTC
CDR3 protein: CASSQVANYGYTF

V gene: TRBV30
D gene: TRBD2
J gene: TRBJ2-3
clone size: .
CDR3 DNA: TGTGCCTGGATACTAGCGGGAGTTTTAGATACGCAGTATTTT
CDR3 protein: CAWILAGVLDTQYF

V gene: TRBV5-1
D gene: TRBD2
J gene: TRBJ2-3
clone size: .
CDR3 DNA: TGCGCCAGCAGACCTAGCGGGGGGGGCACAGATACGCAGTATTTT
CDR3 protein: CASRPSGGGTDTQYF

V gene: TRBV19
D gene: .
J gene: TRBJ1-1
clone size: once
CDR3 DNA: TGTGCCAGTAGTACGGGCATATCAGGGACTGAAGCTTTCTTT
CDR3 protein: CASSTGISGTEAFF